These 4 T cell receptor beta chains came from one sample sequenced in a study of CD8 T cells in ankylosing spondylitis. TCRdb used MiXCR to reprocess the 5' RACE reads, holding one entry per CDR3 protein. In the table there are under 200,000 distinct CDR3 sequences, roughly 10% of which are singletons. Sequencing used blood, either unsorted or a sorted T cell fraction (not recorded which). The receptors originated from a female donor with ankylosing spondylitis or in good health (not recorded which).

This clonotype turned up a few times. V usage is TRBV7-8 and J usage is TRBJ2-7; D may be TRBD2 (5 bases). V was pared by 5 bases and J by 2 bases, with 13 bases between. CDR1 is SGHVS and CDR2 is FQNEAQ in the germline V gene. CDR3 length: 14 residues. CDR3 amino acids: CASSPAPGTYEQYF. The CDR3 DNA reads TGTGCCAGCAGCCCCGCCCCGGGGACCTACGAGCAGTACTTC.

This clonotype was recorded many times. This chain uses TRBV4-3 with TRBJ2-7, with 8 bases lining up with TRBD2. Trimming at V came to 6 bases and at J to 3 bases, leaving 10 bases not matched to a gene. From germline, CDR1 is LGHNA and CDR2 YSLEER. This CDR3 is built from 15 residues. The CDR3 DNA sequence: TGCGCCAGCAGTCGACAAAGGACTAGCATCTACGAGCAGTACTTC. It is translated as CASSRQRTSIYEQYF.

This clonotype was seen once. CDR3 in amino acids: CASSLDALSSYEQYF. The CDR3 bases are TGTGCCAGCAGCCTGGACGCGTTAAGCTCCTACGAGCAGTACTTC. The J gene is TRBJ2-7, the V gene TRBV5-8, with D uncertain. Per germline, CDR1 SGHTS and CDR2 YDEGEE. The ends were cut back, 4 bases at V and 0 bases at J, with 14 bases in the middle. CDR3 length: 15 amino acids.

In this sample, this clonotype turned up a few times. The chain recombines TRBV20-1 with TRBJ2-7; D is unresolved. The V and J ends lost 3 bases and 0 bases respectively, with 9 bases between them. The CDR3 extends over 13 amino acids. Germline V gives CDR1 DFQATT, CDR2 SNEGSKA (reference sequence). CDR3: CSASLRTSYEQYF. The DNA of the CDR3 is TGCAGTGCTAGTCTTCGGACCTCCTACGAGCAGTACTTC.